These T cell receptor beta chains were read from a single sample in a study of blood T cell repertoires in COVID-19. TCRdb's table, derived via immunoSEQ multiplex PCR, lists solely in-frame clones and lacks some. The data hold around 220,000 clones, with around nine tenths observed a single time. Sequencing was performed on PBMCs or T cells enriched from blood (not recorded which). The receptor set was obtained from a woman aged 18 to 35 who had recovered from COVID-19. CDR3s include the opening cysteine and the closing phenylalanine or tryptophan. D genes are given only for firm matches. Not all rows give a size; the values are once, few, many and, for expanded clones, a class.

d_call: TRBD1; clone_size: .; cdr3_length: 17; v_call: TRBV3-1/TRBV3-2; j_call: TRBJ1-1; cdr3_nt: TGTGCCAGCAGCCAAGTTCTCGGACAGGGGTGGCACACTGAAGCTTTCTTT; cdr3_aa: CASSQVLGQGWHTEAFF
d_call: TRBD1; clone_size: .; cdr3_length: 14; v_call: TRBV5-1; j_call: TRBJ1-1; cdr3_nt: TGCGCCAGCAGCTTAGGGACAGGGCACACTGAAGCTTTCTTT; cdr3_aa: CASSLGTGHTEAFF
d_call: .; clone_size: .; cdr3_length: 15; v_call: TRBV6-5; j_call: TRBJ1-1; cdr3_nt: TGTGCCAGCAGTTACTCGGCAGAATTTAACACTGAAGCTTTCTTT; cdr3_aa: CASSYSAEFNTEAFF
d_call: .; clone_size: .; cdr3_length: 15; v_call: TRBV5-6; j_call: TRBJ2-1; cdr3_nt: TGTGCCAGCAGCTTGGTCGGGATTACCTACAATGAGCAGTTCTTC; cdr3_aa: CASSLVGITYNEQFF
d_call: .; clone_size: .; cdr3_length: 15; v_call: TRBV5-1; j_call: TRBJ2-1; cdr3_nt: TGCGCCAGCAGCTTTTTCCCCGGCTCCTACAATGAGCAGTTCTTC; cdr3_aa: CASSFFPGSYNEQFF
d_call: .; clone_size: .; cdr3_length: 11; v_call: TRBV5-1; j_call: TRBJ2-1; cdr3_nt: TGCGCCAGCAGGACTGCTAATGAGCAGTTCTTC; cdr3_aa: CASRTANEQFF
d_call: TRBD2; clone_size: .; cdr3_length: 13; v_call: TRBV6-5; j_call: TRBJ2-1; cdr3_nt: TGTGCCAGCATCCCGGGGGGGCTGAATGAGCAGTTCTTC; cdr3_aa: CASIPGGLNEQFF
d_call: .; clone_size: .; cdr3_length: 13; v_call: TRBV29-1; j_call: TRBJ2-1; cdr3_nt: TGCAGCGTTGGCCGTAGGACTGACAATGAGCAGTTCTTC; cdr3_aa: CSVGRRTDNEQFF
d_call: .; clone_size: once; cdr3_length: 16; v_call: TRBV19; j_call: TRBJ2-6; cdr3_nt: TGTGCCAGTAGTTACCTAAGGGGATCTGGGGCCAACGTCCTGACTTTC; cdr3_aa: CASSYLRGSGANVLTF
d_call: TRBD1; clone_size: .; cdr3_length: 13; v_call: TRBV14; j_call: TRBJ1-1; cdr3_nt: TGTGCCAGCAGCCAAGTCCGACAGGGGGAAGCTTTCTTT; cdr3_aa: CASSQVRQGEAFF
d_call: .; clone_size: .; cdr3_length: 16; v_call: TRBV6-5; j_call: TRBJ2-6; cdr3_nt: TGTGCCAGCAGTTACTCGCCGGGCTCTGGGGCCAACGTCCTGACTTTC; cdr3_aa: CASSYSPGSGANVLTF
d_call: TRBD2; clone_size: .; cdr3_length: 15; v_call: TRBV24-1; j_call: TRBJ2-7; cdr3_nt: TGTGCCACCAGTGATAGGAGCGGGAGTCGTTTCGAGCAGTACTTC; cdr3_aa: CATSDRSGSRFEQYF
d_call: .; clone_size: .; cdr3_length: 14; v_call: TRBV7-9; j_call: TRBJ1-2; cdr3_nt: TGTGCCAGCAGCTTATCAAGGGAGAGCTATGGCTACACCTTC; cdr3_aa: CASSLSRESYGYTF
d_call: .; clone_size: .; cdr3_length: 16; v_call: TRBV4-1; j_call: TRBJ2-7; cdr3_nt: TGCGCCAGCAGCTGGGGGAGGGGGGAGTCCTCCTACGAGCAGTACTTC; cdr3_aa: CASSWGRGESSYEQYF
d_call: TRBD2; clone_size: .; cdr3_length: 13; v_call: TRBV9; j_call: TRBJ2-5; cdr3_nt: TGTGCCAGCAGCCCTAGCGGCGAAGAGACCCAGTACTTC; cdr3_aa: CASSPSGEETQYF
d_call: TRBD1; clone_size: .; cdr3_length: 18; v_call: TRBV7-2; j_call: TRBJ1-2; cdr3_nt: TGTGCCAGCAGCTCGCCTCTCAGACAGGGGTGGATGAACTATGGCTACACCTTC; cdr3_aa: CASSSPLRQGWMNYGYTF
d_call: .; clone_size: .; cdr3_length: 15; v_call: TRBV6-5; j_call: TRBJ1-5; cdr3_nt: TGTGCCAGCAGTTACTCGAGGGATAGCAATCAGCCCCAGCATTTT; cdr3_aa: CASSYSRDSNQPQHF
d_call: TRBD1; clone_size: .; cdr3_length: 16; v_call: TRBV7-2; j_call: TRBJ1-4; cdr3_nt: TGTGCCAGCAGCTTAAACGGTGGCGTAGGGGGCATGAAACTGTTTTTT; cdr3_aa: CASSLNGGVGGMKLFF
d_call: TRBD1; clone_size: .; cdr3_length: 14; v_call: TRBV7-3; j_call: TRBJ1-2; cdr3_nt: TGTGCCAGCAGCCCCCGACAGGGGGACTATGGCTACACCTTC; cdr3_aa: CASSPRQGDYGYTF
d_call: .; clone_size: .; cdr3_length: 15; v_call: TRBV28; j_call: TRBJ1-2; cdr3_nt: TGTGCCAGCAGACCGCGAGACGGGACTAACTATGGCTACACCTTC; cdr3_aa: CASRPRDGTNYGYTF
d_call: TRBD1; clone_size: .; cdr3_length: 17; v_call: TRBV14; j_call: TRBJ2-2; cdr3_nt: TGTGCCAGCAGCCGAGGTCCCGGGACAGGGAACACCGGGGAGCTGTTTTTT; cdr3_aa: CASSRGPGTGNTGELFF
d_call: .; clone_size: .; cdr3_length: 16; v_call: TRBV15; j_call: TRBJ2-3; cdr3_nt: TGTGCCACCAGCAGACTAGTAAGCGGCGGCACAGATACGCAGTATTTT; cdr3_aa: CATSRLVSGGTDTQYF
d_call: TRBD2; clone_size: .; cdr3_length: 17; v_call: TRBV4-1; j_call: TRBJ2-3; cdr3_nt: TGCGCCAGCAGCCAAACACGTAGCGGGAGCAACACAGATACGCAGTATTTT; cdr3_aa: CASSQTRSGSNTDTQYF
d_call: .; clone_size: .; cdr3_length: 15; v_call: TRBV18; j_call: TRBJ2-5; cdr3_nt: TGTGCCAGCTCACCACCGCCTAGCGAGATCCATACCCAGTACTTC; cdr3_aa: CASSPPPSEIHTQYF
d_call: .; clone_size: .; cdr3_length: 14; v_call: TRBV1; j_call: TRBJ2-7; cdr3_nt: TGCACCAGCAGCCAAGGAGCGGGAGAGTACGAGCAGTACTTC; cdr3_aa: CTSSQGAGEYEQYF
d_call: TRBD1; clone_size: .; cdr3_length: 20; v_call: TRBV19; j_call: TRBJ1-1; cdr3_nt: TGTGCCAGTAGTTTGCGCTCTCCGGGACAGGGGCGGAGAGGGGACACTGAAGCTTTCTTT; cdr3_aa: CASSLRSPGQGRRGDTEAFF
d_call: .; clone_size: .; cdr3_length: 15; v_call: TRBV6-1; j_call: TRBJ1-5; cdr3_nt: TGTGCCAGCAGTGAAACACAGGGATCCTATCAGCCCCAGCATTTT; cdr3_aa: CASSETQGSYQPQHF
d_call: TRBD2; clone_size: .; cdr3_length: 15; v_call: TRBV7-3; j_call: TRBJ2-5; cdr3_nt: TGTGCCAGCAGCCACAGCGGGAGGGCAGAAGAGACCCAGTACTTC; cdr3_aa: CASSHSGRAEETQYF
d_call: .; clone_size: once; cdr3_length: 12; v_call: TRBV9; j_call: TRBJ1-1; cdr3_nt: TGTGCCAGCAGCTCAAGCAACACTGAAGCTTTCTTT; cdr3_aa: CASSSSNTEAFF
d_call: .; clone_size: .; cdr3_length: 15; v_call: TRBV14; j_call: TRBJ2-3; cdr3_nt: TGTGCCAGCAGCCAAGTCGGGGGTTCCACAGATACGCAGTATTTT; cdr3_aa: CASSQVGGSTDTQYF
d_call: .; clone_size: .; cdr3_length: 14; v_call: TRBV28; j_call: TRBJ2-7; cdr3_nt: TGTGCCAGCTCCTTGAGGGGGGGCAGTTACGAGCAGTACTTC; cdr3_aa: CASSLRGGSYEQYF
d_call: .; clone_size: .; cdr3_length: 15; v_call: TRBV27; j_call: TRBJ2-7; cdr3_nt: TGTGCCAGCAGTTTACAGGGCGGGGACTCCTACGAGCAGTACTTC; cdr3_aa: CASSLQGGDSYEQYF
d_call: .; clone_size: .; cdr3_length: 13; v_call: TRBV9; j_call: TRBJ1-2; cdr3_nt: TGTGCCAGCAGCCCCGGGTCCTACTATGGCTACACCTTC; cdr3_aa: CASSPGSYYGYTF
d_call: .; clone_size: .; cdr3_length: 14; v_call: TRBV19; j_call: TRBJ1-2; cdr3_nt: TGTGCCAGTAACCCTGGACAGCGAAACTATGGCTACACCTTC; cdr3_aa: CASNPGQRNYGYTF
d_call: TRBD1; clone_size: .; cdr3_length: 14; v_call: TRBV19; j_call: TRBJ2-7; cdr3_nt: TGTGCCAGTAGTTTCCGTCGACAGGGGTTCGAGCAGTACTTC; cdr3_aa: CASSFRRQGFEQYF
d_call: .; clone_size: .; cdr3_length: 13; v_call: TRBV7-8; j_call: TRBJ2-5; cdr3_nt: TGTGCCAGCAGCAAGCAGGGGCGAGAGACCCAGTACTTC; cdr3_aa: CASSKQGRETQYF
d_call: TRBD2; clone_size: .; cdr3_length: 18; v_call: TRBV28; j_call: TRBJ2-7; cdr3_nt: TGTGCCAGCAGAGCCCCCCAGGGCGGGAGGGGCCGCTCCTACGAGCAGTACTTC; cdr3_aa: CASRAPQGGRGRSYEQYF
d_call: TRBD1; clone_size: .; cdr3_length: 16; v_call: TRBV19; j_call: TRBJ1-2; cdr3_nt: TGTGCCAGTAGTATAGGTGACAGGGCGCTATCCTATGGCTACACCTTC; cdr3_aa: CASSIGDRALSYGYTF
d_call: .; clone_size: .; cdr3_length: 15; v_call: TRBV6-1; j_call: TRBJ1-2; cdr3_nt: TGTGCCAGCAGTGAATTGGCGGACAGCAACTATGGCTACACCTTC; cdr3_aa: CASSELADSNYGYTF
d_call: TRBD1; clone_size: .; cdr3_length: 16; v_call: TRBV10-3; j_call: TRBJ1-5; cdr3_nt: TGTGCCATCAGTGAGTACGGGACAGGGGAGGGTCAGCCCCAGCATTTT; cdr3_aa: CAISEYGTGEGQPQHF
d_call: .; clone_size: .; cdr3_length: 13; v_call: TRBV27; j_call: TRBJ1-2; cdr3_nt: TGTGCCAGCAGCCCCAGGGAGGGAGAGGGCTACACCTTC; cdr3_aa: CASSPREGEGYTF
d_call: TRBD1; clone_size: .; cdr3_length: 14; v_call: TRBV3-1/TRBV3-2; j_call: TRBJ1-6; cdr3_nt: TGTGCCAGCAGCCAAGGGACAGGCACTTCACCCCTCCACTTT; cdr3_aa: CASSQGTGTSPLHF
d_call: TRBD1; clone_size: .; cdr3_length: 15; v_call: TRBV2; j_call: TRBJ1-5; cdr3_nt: TGTGCCAGCAGGGATGACAGGGAATTGGGTCAGCCCCAGCATTTT; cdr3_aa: CASRDDRELGQPQHF
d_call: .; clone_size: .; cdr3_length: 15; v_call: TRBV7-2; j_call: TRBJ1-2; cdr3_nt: TGTGCCAGCAGCCTACAGGTTGGGGGCGCATATGGCTACACCTTC; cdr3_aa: CASSLQVGGAYGYTF
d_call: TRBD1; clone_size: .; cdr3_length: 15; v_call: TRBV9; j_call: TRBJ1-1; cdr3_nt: TGTGCCAGCAGCATAGACGGGACAGGGGGCACTGAAGCTTTCTTT; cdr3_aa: CASSIDGTGGTEAFF
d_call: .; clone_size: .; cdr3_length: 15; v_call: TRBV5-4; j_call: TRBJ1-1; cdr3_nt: TGTGCCAGCAGCTTGGGGTCGGGGGTGCGCACTGAAGCTTTCTTT; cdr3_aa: CASSLGSGVRTEAFF
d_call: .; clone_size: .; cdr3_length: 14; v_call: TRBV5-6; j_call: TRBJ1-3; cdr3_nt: TGTGCCAGCAGCTTGTTGGGAGCAGGAAACACCATATATTTT; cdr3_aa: CASSLLGAGNTIYF
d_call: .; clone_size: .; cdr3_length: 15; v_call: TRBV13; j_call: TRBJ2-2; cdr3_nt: TGTGCCAGCAGCCCACCAAATCGGAGGGCCGGGGAGCTGTTTTTT; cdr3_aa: CASSPPNRRAGELFF
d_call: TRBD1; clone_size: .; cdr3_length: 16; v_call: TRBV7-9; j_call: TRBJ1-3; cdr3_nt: TGTGCCAGCAGCCCGAGGACAGGGGGCGTTGGAAACACCATATATTTT; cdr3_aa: CASSPRTGGVGNTIYF
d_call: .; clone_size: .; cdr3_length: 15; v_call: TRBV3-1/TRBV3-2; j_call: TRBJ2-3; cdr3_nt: TGTGCCAGCAGTACTGAGGGGGGGAGCACAGATACGCAGTATTTT; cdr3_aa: CASSTEGGSTDTQYF
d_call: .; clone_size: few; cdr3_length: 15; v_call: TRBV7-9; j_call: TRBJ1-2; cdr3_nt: TGTGCCAGCAGGAAGGACGGACCAGGACTTTATGGCTACACCTTC; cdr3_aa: CASRKDGPGLYGYTF
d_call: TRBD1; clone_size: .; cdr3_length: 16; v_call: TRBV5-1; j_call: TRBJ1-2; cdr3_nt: TGCGCCAGCAGCTGGCTGACCCTGGACAGGGGCGGCGGCTACACCTTC; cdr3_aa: CASSWLTLDRGGGYTF
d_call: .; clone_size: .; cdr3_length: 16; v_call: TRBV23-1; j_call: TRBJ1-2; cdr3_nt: TGCGCCAGCAGTCCAAAGCCGGGCAGGGGCCGTTGTGGCTACACCTTC; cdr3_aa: CASSPKPGRGRCGYTF
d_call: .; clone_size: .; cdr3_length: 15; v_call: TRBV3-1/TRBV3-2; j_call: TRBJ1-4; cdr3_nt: TGTGCCAGCAGCTTCGGCGGTGGGGGGTATGAAAAACTGTTTTTT; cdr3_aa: CASSFGGGGYEKLFF
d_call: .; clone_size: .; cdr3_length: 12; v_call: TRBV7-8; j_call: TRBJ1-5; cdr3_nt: TGTGCCAGCAGCTACCAACTGTGGCCCCAGCATTTT; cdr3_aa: CASSYQLWPQHF
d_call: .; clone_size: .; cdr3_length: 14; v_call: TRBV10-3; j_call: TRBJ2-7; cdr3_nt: TGTGCCTCCCAAAGAGAGGGGAGGTCGTACGAGCAGTACTTC; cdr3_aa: CASQREGRSYEQYF
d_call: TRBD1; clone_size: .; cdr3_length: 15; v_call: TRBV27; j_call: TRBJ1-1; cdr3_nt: TGTGCCAGCAGTCCCCGACAGGGGAAAAACACTGAAGCTTTCTTT; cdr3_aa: CASSPRQGKNTEAFF
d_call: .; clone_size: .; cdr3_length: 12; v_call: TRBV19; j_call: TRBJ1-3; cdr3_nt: TGTGCCAGTAGTTACCCAGGCTCCACCATATATTTT; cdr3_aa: CASSYPGSTIYF